The source of this TCR beta chain is a study of blood T cell repertoires in COVID-19. Study at large: The samples span acute and convalescent COVID-19 from the United States, Italy and Spain. The cDNA or gDNA used as material had been derived from T cells, B-cell-depleted T cells, or PBMCs.

How the authors handled the data: Amplification of reference gene primers was used by the study to estimate nucleated cell counts. Only in-frame clones appear in the TCRdb table, and some are missing; sequencing was by immunoSEQ multiplex PCR. V, J and clone size derive from that table, while D and trimming were established from the DNA sequence. The table lists 140,000 or so clones, about 80% of them singletons. This CDR3 is built from 14 residues. Germline CDR1 reads MNHEY; CDR2 reads SVGAGI. The V and J ends lost 6 bases and 6 bases, in that order; junction bases with no gene match: 10. The chain recombines TRBV6-5 with TRBJ2-7; 8 bases map to TRBD1. Material for sequencing was peripheral blood. The receptor was isolated from a man between 50 and 59 years old with acute or convalescent COVID-19. In DNA form, the CDR3 reads TGTGCCAGCAGACTCGACAGGGGAAGGGCCGAGCAGTACTTC. The encoded protein is CASRLDRGRAEQYF.